This T cell receptor beta chain was sequenced for a study of blood T cell repertoires in COVID-19. Overall study context: Acute and convalescent COVID-19 specimens originated in the United States, Italy and Spain. PBMCs, B-cell-depleted T cells, or T cells provided the cDNA or gDNA that made up the material.

TCRdb's table, derived via immunoSEQ multiplex PCR, lists solely in-frame clones and lacks some. The sample has under 130,000 clones; roughly 79% are singletons. The sequenced sample was peripheral blood. The sequence derives from a woman in her seventies with acute or convalescent COVID-19.

CDR3 protein: CASSIERSTGQRIPYQPQHF. The CDR3, as DNA: TGTGCCAGTAGTATAGAAAGGTCTACAGGACAGCGAATCCCTTATCAGCCCCAGCATTTT. This chain uses TRBV19 with TRBJ1-5, with D possibly TRBD1 on 6 matching bases. Germline-derived CDR1 and CDR2 are LNHDA and SQIVND (reference sequence). The CDR3 is 20 amino acids. The V end lost 0 bases, the J end lost 5 bases, and 26 bases lay between the germline ends.